Following are 24 T cell receptor beta chains from one sample sequenced in a study of blood T cell repertoires in COVID-19 (dated by TCRdb to the early 2020s). Receptors were amplified or captured by the immunoSEQ multiplex PCR assay. TCRdb obtained this table from immuneACCESS and retained in-frame rearrangements with V and J assigned. These tables miss some clones; where compared with another copy, unresolved V genes account for less than half of the shortfall, and the remainder is unexplained. This sample holds about 200,000 clones; about 85% were observed only once. The ten top clones hold over 15% of the sample. The sequenced sample was PBMCs or T cells enriched from blood (not recorded which). These receptors were taken from a man aged 35-49 years who had recovered from COVID-19.

The J gene is TRBJ2-7, the V gene TRBV28; D remains unclear. Looked up from germline, CDR1 is MDHEN and CDR2 is SYDVKM. The CDR3 loop spans 14 amino acids. The ends were cut back, 5 bases at V and 0 bases at J, with 11 bases in the middle. CDR3 protein: CASSDGLSSYEQYF. The DNA of the CDR3 is TGTGCCAGCAGTGATGGTTTGAGCTCCTACGAGCAGTACTTC.

This clone was recorded at least ten times. The gene calls are TRBV5-6 and TRBJ2-5; 11 positions agree with TRBD2. CDR1 SGHDT and CDR2 YYEEEE come from the germline V gene. V shed 0 bases and J 5 bases; nucleotides not matched to a gene: 9. There are 17 residues in the CDR3. CDR3 region: CASSLEGSGRAYETQYF. The CDR3 bases are TGTGCCAGCAGCTTGGAGGGTAGCGGGAGGGCCTATGAGACCCAGTACTTC.

The chain has TRBV2 and TRBJ1-2; TRBD1 aligns across 11 bases. With 2 bases clipped from V and 8 bases from J, the junction kept 7 bases outside the gene matches. The germline V gene has CDR1 SNHLY and CDR2 FYNNEI. The CDR3 loop spans 15 amino acids. The chain's CDR3 is CASSESSDRGQGYTF. Here the CDR3 DNA reads TGTGCCAGCAGTGAAAGTTCGGACAGGGGGCAAGGCTACACCTTC. Using reference TRBV2 and TRBJ1-2 for the parts outside the CDR3, the full variable domain is EPEVTQTPSHQVTQMGQEVILRCVPISNHLYFYWYRQILGQKVEFLVSFYNNEISEKSEIFDDQFSVERPDGSNFTLKIRSTKLEDSAMYFCASSESSDRGQGYTFGSGTRLTVV.

V usage is TRBV18 and J usage is TRBJ1-5; D might be TRBD1 (5 bases). This CDR3 comprises 14 residues. V lost 1 base and J lost 5, with 9 bases in between. Germline V gives CDR1 KGHSH, CDR2 LQKENI. The CDR3 sequence: CASSPQGLDQPQHF. CDR3 in DNA: TGTGCCAGCTCACCACAGGGGTTGGATCAGCCCCAGCATTTT. Using reference TRBV18 and TRBJ1-5 for the parts outside the CDR3, the full variable domain is NAGVMQNPRHLVRRRGQEARLRCSPMKGHSHVYWYRQLPEEGLKFMVYLQKENIIDESGMPKERFSAEFPKEGPSILRIQQVVRGDSAAYFCASSPQGLDQPQHFGDGTRLSIL.

The V call is TRBV7-2, the J call TRBJ1-2, with D possibly TRBD1 on 5 matching bases. CDR1 and CDR2 (germline): SGHTA, FQGNSA. The CDR3 has 15 residues. Trimming shortened V by 5 bases and J by 0 bases, and 13 bases separated the two germline ends. Written as DNA, the CDR3 is TGTGCCAGCAGCACCACAGGCCAAGCTAACTATGGCTACACCTTC. This translates into CASSTTGQANYGYTF.

J is TRBJ2-5 and V is TRBV10-3, with 8 bases fitting TRBD1. V lost 2 bases, J lost 5 bases, and 7 bases stayed unmatched. Looked up from germline, CDR1 is ENHRY and CDR2 is SYGVKD. The CDR3 extends over 15 amino acids. The CDR3 region has the DNA TGTGCCATCAGTGAGCGTCAGGGGGCAGGTGAGACCCAGTACTTC. Translation: CAISERQGAGETQYF.

Remarks on this clone: The same CDR3 can be traced to other DNA sequences in this sample. The chain joins TRBV6-5 to TRBJ1-4; tentative D call: TRBD1 (5 bases). Germline V CDR1 and CDR2: MNHEY, SVGAGI. V shed 0 bases and J shed 2 bases, with 7 bases lying between them. CDR3 length: 15 amino acids. As DNA, the CDR3 is TGTGCCAGCAGTTACTCTGGGGGGACTAATGAAAAACTGTTTTTT. Amino acid sequence: CASSYSGGTNEKLFF.

The rearrangement joins TRBV5-1 to TRBJ2-7; 10 bases map to TRBD1. With V trimmed by 2 bases and J by 2 bases, 1 base remained unmatched. Germline V gene data show CDR1 as SGHRS and CDR2 as YFSETQ. This CDR3 has 14 amino acids. This chain's CDR3 is CASSFGTGAYEQYF. DNA for the CDR3: TGCGCCAGCAGCTTCGGGACAGGGGCCTACGAGCAGTACTTC.

The gene calls are TRBV30 and TRBJ2-1; 7 nucleotides align to TRBD2. With V trimmed by 4 bases and J by 9 bases, 6 bases remained unmatched. The CDR3 covers 12 residues. Germline lookup yields CDR1 GTSNPN and CDR2 SVGIG (reference sequence). CDR3 residues: CAWTSGPSEQFF. CDR3 DNA: TGTGCCTGGACTAGCGGCCCGAGTGAGCAGTTCTTC.

The count of this clone is one. Here the CDR3 reads CASAIGTPGPEAFF. The CDR3 DNA reads TGTGCCAGCGCAATCGGGACTCCAGGCCCTGAAGCTTTCTTT. The V and J genes are TRBV28 and TRBJ1-1; tentative D call: TRBD1 (5 bases). V was clipped by 8 bases and J by 6 bases, with 19 bases between them. The CDR3 is 14 residues long. CDR1 and CDR2 (germline): MDHEN, SYDVKM. The whole variable domain, remainder taken from reference TRBV28 and TRBJ1-1, is DVKVTQSSRYLVKRTGEKVFLECVQDMDHENMFWYRQDPGLGLRLIYFSYDVKMKEKGDIPEGYSVSREKKERFSLILESASTNQTSMYLCASAIGTPGPEAFFGQGTRLTVV.

This clone appeared a single time. V gene TRBV21-1 combines with J gene TRBJ2-1; the table assigns TRBD2, which was not confirmed against the DNA. TRBV21-1 counts as a pseudogene. The CDR3 is made up of 14 amino acids. CDR3 loop: CASSSLDSPHEQFF. CDR3 bases: TGTGCCAGCAGCAGTTTGGACTCTCCCCATGAGCAGTTCTTC.

This clone was seen only once. The V gene is TRBV6-5, the J gene TRBJ2-7, with 8 nucleotides matching TRBD2. The V and J ends lost 2 bases and 4 bases, in that order; junction bases with no gene match: 7. Germline-derived CDR1 and CDR2 are MNHEY and SVGAGI. CDR3 size: 15 residues. The CDR3 is CASSYTASGLYEQYF. The CDR3 nucleotides read TGTGCCAGCAGTTACACCGCTAGCGGGTTATACGAGCAGTACTTC.

V usage is TRBV29-1 and J usage is TRBJ2-4; D might be TRBD1 (7 bases). This CDR3 is built from 11 residues. Trimming left V 8 bases short and J 7 bases short, with 12 bases between. CDR1 and CDR2 from the germline V gene are SQVTM and ANQGSEA. The DNA of the CDR3 is TGCAGCTGTTCAGGGGGGAACATTCAGTACTTC. It is translated as CSCSGGNIQYF.

The V call is TRBV30, the J call TRBJ1-1; 10 bases align to TRBD1. Germline CDR1 is GTSNPN and CDR2 is SVGIG (reference sequence). The CDR3 contains 13 residues. V shed 4 bases, J shed 10 bases, and the junction held 9 bases outside the gene matches. As DNA, the CDR3 is TGTGCCTGGAACCCCCTAGGGACAGGGGTAGCTTTCTTT. It yields the protein CAWNPLGTGVAFF.

V usage is TRBV11-3 and J usage is TRBJ2-5, with a possible D match to TRBD2 (5 bases). The ends were cut back, 2 bases at V and 9 bases at J, with 16 bases in the middle. This CDR3 is built from 14 residues. Germline CDR1 SGHNT, CDR2 YENEEA. The CDR3 region is CASSLQEGPLAQYF. CDR3 DNA sequence: TGTGCCAGCAGCTTACAAGAGGGTCCTTTGGCCCAGTACTTC.

The table lists this clone with a few counts. The genes are TRBV19 and TRBJ1-4, with D possibly TRBD1 on 5 matching bases. The V end was cut by 7 bases, the J end by 4 bases, with 10 bases between. The CDR3 spans 13 residues. Per the germline V gene, CDR1 is LNHDA and CDR2 is SQIVND (reference sequence). The CDR3 nucleotides are TGTGCCAGTACCCTGACAGTTAATGAAAAACTGTTTTTT. Protein product: CASTLTVNEKLFF. Based on the CDR3 plus reference TRBV19 and TRBJ1-4, the full variable domain is DGGITQSPKYLFRKEGQNVTLSCEQNLNHDAMYWYRQDPGQGLRLIYYSQIVNDFQKGDIAEGYSVSREKKESFPLTVTSAQKNPTAFYLCASTLTVNEKLFFGSGTQLSVL.

The rearrangement uses TRBV7-2 and TRBJ1-2, with 8 nucleotides matching TRBD1. The CDR3 consists of 14 residues. J lost 3 bases, V lost 7 bases, and 7 bases had no gene match. Germline V lookup: CDR1 SGHTA, CDR2 FQGNSA. The CDR3 loop is CASTGGGWDYGYTF. The CDR3 DNA reads TGTGCCAGCACAGGGGGCGGGTGGGACTATGGCTACACCTTC.

The genes are TRBV28 and TRBJ1-4; D call uncertain. V was trimmed by 7 bases and J by 3 bases, leaving 12 bases between them. This CDR3 region has 14 residues. Germline loops: CDR1 MDHEN, CDR2 SYDVKM. CDR3 in amino acids: CASIDPRANEKLFF. DNA for the CDR3: TGTGCCAGCATCGATCCGCGGGCTAATGAAAAACTGTTTTTT.

V usage is TRBV18 and J usage is TRBJ2-7, with 7 bases matching TRBD1. V trimming: 3 bases; J trimming: 1 base; junction bases outside the gene matches: 12. Per the germline V gene, CDR1 is KGHSH and CDR2 is LQKENI. The CDR3 spans 17 residues. The CDR3: CASSPGTDFNPSYEQYF. The CDR3, as DNA: TGTGCCAGCTCACCCGGGACAGACTTTAACCCTTCCTACGAGCAGTACTTC.

V is TRBV2 and J is TRBJ1-4, with a weak D call TRBD1 (6 bases). Trimming pared 8 bases from V and 8 bases from J, leaving 24 bases between. The CDR3 extends over 16 amino acids. Germline V gene lookup returns CDR1 SNHLY and CDR2 FYNNEI. The CDR3 DNA is TGTGCCAGCCTACGGGGGGACACAGGGCGGGGCGAAAAACTGTTTTTT. This codes for CASLRGDTGRGEKLFF.

This sequence joins TRBV6-1 and TRBJ1-3; a possible D gene is TRBD1 (6 bases). This CDR3 contains 15 residues. In germline, CDR1 is MNHNS, CDR2 SASEGT. The V gene lost 0 bases and the J gene lost 4 bases, with 10 bases spanning the gap. This CDR3 is CASSEARGTGNTIYF. CDR3 in DNA: TGTGCCAGCAGTGAAGCGAGGGGGACAGGAAACACCATATATTTT.

This chain connects TRBV28 to TRBJ2-1; 8 bases fit TRBD2. From germline, CDR1 is MDHEN and CDR2 SYDVKM. CDR3 length: 19 residues. J gave up 0 bases and V 9 bases, and 19 bases lay outside the gene matches. CDR3 in amino acids: CASKNNRRLAGLSYNEQFF. CDR3 bases: TGTGCCAGTAAGAATAATAGGCGGCTAGCGGGCCTCTCCTACAATGAGCAGTTCTTC.

The J gene is TRBJ2-3, the V gene TRBV7-3, with 10 bases identical to TRBD2. The V and J ends lost 5 bases and 4 bases, in that order; junction bases with no gene match: 3. Germline lookup yields CDR1 SGHTA and CDR2 FQGTGA. CDR3 length equals 14 residues. The CDR3 DNA reads TGTGCCAGCAGCCTCAGCGGGAGGGCAGATACGCAGTATTTT. Translation: CASSLSGRADTQYF. The variable domain in full, completed from reference TRBV7-3 and TRBJ2-3, reads GAGVSQTPSNKVTEKGKYVELRCDPISGHTALYWYRQSLGQGPEFLIYFQGTGAADDSGLPNDRFFAVRPEGSVSTLKIQRTERGDSAVYLCASSLSGRADTQYFGPGTRLTVL.

This chain links TRBV4-3 with TRBJ2-1; 10 bases line up with TRBD1. This CDR3 is built from 15 residues. Germline V lookup: CDR1 LGHNA, CDR2 YSLEER. J was trimmed by 7 bases and V by 0 bases; bases with no gene match: 3. This chain's CDR3 is CASSQEGDRGNEQFF. The DNA for the CDR3 is TGCGCCAGCAGCCAAGAAGGGGACAGGGGAAATGAGCAGTTCTTC.